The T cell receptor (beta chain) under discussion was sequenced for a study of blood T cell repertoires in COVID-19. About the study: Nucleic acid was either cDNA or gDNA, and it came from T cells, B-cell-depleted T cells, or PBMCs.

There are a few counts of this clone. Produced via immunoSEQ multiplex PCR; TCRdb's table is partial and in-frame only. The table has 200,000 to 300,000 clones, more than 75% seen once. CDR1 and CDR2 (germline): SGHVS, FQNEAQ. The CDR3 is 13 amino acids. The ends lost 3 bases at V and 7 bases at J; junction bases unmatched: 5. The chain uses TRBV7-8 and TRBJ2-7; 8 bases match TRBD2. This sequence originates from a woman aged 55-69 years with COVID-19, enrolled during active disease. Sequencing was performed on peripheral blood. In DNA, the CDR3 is TGTGCCAGCAGCTTCGCGGGGGGCAGGGAGCAGTACTTC. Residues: CASSFAGGREQYF.